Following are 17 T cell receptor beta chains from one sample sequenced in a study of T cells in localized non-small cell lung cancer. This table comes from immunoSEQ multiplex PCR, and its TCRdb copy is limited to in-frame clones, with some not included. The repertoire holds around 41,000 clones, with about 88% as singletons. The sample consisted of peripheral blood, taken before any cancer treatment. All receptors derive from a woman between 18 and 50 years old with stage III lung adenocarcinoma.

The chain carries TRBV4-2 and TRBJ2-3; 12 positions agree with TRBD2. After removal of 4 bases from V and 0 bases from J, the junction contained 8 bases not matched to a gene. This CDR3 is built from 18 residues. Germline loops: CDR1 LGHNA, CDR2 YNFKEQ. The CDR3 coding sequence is TGTGCCAGCAGCCGCCAGACTAGCGGGGGTACTAGCACAGATACGCAGTATTTT. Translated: CASSRQTSGGTSTDTQYF.

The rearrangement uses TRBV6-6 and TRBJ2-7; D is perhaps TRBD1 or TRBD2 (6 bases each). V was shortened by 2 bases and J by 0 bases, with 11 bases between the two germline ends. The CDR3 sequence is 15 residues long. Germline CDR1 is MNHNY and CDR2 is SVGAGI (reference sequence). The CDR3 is CASSYQGGTSYEQYF. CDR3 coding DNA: TGTGCCAGCAGTTACCAAGGGGGGACCTCCTACGAGCAGTACTTC.

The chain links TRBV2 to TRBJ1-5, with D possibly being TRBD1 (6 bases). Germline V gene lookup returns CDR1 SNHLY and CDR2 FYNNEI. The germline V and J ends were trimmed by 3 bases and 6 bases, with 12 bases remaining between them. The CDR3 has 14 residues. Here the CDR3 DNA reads TGTGCCAGCAGTGAGGGGCAGGGGAGTCAGCCCCAGCATTTT. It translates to CASSEGQGSQPQHF. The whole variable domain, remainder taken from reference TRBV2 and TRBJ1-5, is EPEVTQTPSHQVTQMGQEVILRCVPISNHLYFYWYRQILGQKVEFLVSFYNNEISEKSEIFDDQFSVERPDGSNFTLKIRSTKLEDSAMYFCASSEGQGSQPQHFGDGTRLSIL.

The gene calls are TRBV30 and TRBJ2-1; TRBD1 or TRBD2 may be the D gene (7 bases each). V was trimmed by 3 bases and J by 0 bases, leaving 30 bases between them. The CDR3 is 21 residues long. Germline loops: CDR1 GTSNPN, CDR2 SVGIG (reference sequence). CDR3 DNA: TGTGCCTGGAGGGTTCTCGGGGGGCTAGGGGGCATTGGGAGCTCCTACAATGAGCAGTTCTTC. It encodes CAWRVLGGLGGIGSSYNEQFF.

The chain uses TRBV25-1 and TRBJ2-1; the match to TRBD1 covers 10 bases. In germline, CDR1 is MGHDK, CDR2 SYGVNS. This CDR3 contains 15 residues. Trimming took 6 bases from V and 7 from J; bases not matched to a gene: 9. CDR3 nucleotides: TGTGCCAGCAGAGCCGGGACAGGGGTCTGGAATGAGCAGTTCTTC. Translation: CASRAGTGVWNEQFF. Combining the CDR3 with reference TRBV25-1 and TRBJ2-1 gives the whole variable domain EADIYQTPRYLVIGTGKKITLECSQTMGHDKMYWYQQDPGMELHLIHYSYGVNSTEKGDLSSESTVSRIRTEHFPLTLESARPSHTSQYLCASRAGTGVWNEQFFGPGTRLTVL.

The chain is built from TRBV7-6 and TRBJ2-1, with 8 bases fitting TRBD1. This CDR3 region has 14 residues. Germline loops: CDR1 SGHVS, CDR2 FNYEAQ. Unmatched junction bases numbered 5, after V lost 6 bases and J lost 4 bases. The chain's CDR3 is CASSRTGRYNEQFF. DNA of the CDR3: TGTGCCAGCAGTCGGACAGGGAGGTACAATGAGCAGTTCTTC.

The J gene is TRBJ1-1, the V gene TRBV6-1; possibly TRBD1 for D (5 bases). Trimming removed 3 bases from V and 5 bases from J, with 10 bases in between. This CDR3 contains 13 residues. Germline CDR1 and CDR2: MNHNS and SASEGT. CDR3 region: CASSEVEGTEAFF. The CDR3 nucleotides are TGTGCCAGCAGTGAGGTAGAGGGGACTGAAGCTTTCTTT.

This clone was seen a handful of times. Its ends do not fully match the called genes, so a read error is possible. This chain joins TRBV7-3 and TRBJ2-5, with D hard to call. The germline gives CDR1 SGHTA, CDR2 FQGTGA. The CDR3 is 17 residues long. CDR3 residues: CASSLNPAKRHPEAQYF. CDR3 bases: TGTGCCAGCAGCTTAAACCCCGCCAAGCGTCACCCAGAGGCCCAGTACTTC.

CDR3 sequence: CASSWGTSSYNEQFF. Written as DNA, the CDR3 is TGTGCCAGCAGCTGGGGGACTAGTTCCTACAATGAGCAGTTCTTC. This chain joins TRBV7-2 and TRBJ2-1; 8 nucleotides align to TRBD2. Germline trimming cut 4 bases from V and 1 base from J; bases unmatched to any gene: 3. This CDR3 comprises 15 residues. Germline loops: CDR1 SGHTA, CDR2 FQGNSA.

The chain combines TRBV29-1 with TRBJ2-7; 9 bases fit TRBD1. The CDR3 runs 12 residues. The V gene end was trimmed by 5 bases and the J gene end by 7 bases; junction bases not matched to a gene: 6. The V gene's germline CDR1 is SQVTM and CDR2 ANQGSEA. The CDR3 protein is CSVQQGAGEQYF. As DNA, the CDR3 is TGCAGCGTTCAACAGGGGGCTGGGGAGCAGTACTTC.

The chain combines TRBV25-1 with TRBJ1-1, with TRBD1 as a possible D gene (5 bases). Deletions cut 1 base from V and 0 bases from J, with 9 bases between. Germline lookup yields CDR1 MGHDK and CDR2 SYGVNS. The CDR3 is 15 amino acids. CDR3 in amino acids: CASSESRGLNTEAFF. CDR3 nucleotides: TGTGCCAGCAGTGAATCCCGGGGACTGAACACTGAAGCTTTCTTT.

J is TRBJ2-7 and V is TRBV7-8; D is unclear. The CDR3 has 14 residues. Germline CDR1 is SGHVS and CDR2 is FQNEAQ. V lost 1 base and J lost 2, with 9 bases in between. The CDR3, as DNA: TGTGCCAGCAGCTTAGGGACGGAGACCTACGAGCAGTACTTC. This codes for CASSLGTETYEQYF.

CDR3 DNA sequence: TGTGCCAGCAGCTCAGGGGCAGGGGTAGCTTTCTTT. The encoded protein is CASSSGAGVAFF. This rearrangement joins TRBV7-3 to TRBJ1-1, with D possibly TRBD1 on 6 matching bases. The CDR3 totals 12 residues. The germline CDR1 and CDR2 sequences are SGHTA and FQGTGA. V shed 4 bases and J shed 10 bases, with 13 bases lying between them.

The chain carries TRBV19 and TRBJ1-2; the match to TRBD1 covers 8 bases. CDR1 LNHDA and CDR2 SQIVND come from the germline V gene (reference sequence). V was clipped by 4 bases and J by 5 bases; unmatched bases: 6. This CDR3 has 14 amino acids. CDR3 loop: CASSTDRVRYGYTF. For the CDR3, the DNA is TGTGCCAGTAGTACGGACAGGGTTAGATATGGCTACACCTTC.

The CDR3 region is CASSQADATDTQYF. For the CDR3, the DNA is TGTGCCAGCAGCCAAGCGGACGCCACAGATACGCAGTATTTT. The gene calls are TRBV4-2 and TRBJ2-3, with D hard to call. Trimming stripped 1 base from V and 2 bases from J, with 7 bases between. The germline gives CDR1 LGHNA, CDR2 YNFKEQ. This CDR3 contains 14 residues.

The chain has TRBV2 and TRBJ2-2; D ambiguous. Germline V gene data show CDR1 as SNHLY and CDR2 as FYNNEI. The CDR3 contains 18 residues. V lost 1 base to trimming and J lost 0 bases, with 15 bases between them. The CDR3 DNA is TGTGCCAGCAGTGAAGGGGTACATGGAGTAGCGAACACCGGGGAGCTGTTTTTT. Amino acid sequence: CASSEGVHGVANTGELFF.

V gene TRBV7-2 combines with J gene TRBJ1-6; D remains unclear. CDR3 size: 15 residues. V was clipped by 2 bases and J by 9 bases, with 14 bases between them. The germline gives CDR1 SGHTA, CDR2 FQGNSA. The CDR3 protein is CASSLPSSPSSPLHF. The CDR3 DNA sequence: TGTGCCAGCAGCTTACCTTCTTCCCCTAGTTCACCCCTCCACTTT.